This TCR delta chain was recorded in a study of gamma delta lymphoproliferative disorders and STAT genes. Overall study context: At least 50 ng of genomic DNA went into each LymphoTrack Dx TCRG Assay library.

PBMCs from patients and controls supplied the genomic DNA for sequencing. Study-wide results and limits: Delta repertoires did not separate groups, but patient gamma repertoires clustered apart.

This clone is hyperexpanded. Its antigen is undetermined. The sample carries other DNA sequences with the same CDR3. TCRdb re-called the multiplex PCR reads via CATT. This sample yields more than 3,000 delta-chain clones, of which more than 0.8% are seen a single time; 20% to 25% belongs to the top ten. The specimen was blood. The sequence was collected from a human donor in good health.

CDR3 nucleotide sequence: TGTGCCTTCTGTTCCTACTTAGGGGACACCGATAAACTCATCTTT. Residues: CAFCSYLGDTDKLIF. This chain uses TRDV3 with TRDJ1; 7 bases line up with TRDD2. CDR3 length equals 15 residues. V dropped 3 bases and J dropped 0; count of bases not matched to a gene: 10. Germline-derived CDR1 and CDR2 are TVYSNPD and GDNSRS (reference sequence).